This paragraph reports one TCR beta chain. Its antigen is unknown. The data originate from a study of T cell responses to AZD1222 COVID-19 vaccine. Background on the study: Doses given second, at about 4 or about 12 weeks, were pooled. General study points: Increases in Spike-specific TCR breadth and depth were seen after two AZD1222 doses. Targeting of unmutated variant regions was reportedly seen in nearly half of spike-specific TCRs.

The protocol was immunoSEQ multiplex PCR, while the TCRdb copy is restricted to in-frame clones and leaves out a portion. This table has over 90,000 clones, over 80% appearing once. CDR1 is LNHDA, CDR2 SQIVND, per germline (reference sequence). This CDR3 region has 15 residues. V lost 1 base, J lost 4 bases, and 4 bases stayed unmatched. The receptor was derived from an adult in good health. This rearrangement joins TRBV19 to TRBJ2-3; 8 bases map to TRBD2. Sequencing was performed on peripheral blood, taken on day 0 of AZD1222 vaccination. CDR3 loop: CASSIATGGPDTQYF. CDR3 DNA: TGTGCCAGTAGTATAGCGACGGGAGGGCCAGATACGCAGTATTTT.